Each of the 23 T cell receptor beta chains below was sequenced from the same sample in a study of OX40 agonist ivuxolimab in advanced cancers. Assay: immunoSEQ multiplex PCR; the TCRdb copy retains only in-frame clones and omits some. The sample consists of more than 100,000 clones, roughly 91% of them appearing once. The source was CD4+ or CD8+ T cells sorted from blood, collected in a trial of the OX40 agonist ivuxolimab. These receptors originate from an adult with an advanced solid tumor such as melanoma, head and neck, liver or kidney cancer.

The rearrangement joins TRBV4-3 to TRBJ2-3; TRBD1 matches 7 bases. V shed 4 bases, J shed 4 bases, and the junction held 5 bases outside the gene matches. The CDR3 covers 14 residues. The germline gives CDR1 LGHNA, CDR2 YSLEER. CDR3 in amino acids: CASSPTGLADTQYF. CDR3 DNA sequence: TGCGCCAGCAGCCCGACAGGGTTGGCAGATACGCAGTATTTT.

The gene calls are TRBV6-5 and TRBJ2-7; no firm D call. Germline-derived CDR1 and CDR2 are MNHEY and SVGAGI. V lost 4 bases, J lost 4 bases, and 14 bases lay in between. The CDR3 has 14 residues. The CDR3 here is CASSLGLRLYEQYF. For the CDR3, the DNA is TGTGCCAGCAGTTTAGGGCTCAGGCTGTACGAGCAGTACTTC.

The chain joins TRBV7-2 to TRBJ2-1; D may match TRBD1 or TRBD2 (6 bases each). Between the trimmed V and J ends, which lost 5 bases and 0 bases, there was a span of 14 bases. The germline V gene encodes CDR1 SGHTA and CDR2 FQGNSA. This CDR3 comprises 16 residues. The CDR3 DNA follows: TGTGCCAGCAGCGGCGGACGGGGGCACTCCTACAATGAGCAGTTCTTC. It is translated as CASSGGRGHSYNEQFF.

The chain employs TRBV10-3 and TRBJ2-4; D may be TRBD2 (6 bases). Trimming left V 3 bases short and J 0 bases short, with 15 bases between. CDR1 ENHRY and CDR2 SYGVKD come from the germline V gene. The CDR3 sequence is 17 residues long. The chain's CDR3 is CAISEGGDRIAKNIQYF. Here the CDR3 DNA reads TGTGCCATCAGTGAAGGAGGGGATCGGATAGCCAAAAACATTCAGTACTTC.

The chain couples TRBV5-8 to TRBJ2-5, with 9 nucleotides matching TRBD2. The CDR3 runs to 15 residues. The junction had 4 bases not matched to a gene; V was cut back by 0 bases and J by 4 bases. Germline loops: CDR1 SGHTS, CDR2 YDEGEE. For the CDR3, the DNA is TGTGCCAGCAGCTTGGAGGCGGGAGGGGGAGAGACCCAGTACTTC. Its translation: CASSLEAGGGETQYF.

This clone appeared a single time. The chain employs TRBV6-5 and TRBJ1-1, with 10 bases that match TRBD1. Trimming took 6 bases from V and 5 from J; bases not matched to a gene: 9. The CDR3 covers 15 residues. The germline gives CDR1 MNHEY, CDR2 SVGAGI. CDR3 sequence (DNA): TGTGCCAGCAGGCTCTCGACAGGGGGCTATACTGAAGCTTTCTTT. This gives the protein CASRLSTGGYTEAFF.

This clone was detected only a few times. This CDR3 is CASSPQYYNEKLFF. For the CDR3, the DNA is TGCGCCAGCAGCCCTCAGTATTACAATGAAAAACTGTTTTTT. The chain recombines TRBV4-3 with TRBJ1-4; D is uncertain. Per the germline V gene, CDR1 is LGHNA and CDR2 is YSLEER. V lost 4 bases, J lost 5 bases, and 11 bases lay in between. The CDR3 extends over 14 amino acids.

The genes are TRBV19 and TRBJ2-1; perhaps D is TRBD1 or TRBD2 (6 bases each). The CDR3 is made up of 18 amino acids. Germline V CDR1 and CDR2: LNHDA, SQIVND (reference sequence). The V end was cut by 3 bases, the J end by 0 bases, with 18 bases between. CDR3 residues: CASSMNSWGAPSYNEQFF. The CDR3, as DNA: TGTGCCAGTAGTATGAACTCTTGGGGGGCTCCCTCCTACAATGAGCAGTTCTTC.

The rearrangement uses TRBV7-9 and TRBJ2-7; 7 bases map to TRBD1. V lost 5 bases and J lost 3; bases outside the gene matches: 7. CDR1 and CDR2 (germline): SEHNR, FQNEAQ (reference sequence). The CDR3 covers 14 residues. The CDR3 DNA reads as TGTGCCAGCAGCCCACATAGGACAGGCTACGAGCAGTACTTC. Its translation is CASSPHRTGYEQYF.

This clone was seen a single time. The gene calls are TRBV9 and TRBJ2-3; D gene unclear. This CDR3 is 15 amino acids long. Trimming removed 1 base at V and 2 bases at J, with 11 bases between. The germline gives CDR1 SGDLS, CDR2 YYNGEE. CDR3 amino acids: CASSVMARPTDTQYF. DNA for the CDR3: TGTGCCAGCAGCGTAATGGCGAGACCCACAGATACGCAGTATTTT.

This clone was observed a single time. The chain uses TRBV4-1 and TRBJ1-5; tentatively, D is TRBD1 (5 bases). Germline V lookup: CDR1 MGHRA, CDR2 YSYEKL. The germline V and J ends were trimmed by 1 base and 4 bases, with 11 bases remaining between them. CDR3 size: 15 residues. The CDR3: CASSQGDLGNQPQHF. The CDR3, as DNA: TGCGCCAGCAGCCAAGGGGACTTAGGGAATCAGCCCCAGCATTTT.

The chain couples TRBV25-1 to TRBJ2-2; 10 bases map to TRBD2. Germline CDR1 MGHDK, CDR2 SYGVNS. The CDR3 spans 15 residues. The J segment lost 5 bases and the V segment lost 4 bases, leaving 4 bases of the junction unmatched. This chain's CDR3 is CASSVSGRGTGELFF. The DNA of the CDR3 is TGTGCCAGCAGTGTGAGCGGGAGGGGAACCGGGGAGCTGTTTTTT.

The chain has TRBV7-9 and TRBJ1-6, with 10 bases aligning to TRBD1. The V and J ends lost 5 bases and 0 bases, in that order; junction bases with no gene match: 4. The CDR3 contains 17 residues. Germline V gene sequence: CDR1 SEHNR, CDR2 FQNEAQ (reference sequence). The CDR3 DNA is TGTGCCAGCAGCCCCGACAGGGGGCGCTCCTATAATTCACCCCTCCACTTT. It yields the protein CASSPDRGRSYNSPLHF. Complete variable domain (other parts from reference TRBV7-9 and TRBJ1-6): DTGVSQNPRHKITKRGQNVTFRCDPISEHNRLYWYRQTLGQGPEFLTYFQNEAQLEKSRLLSDRFSAERPKGSFSTLEIQRTEQGDSAMYLCASSPDRGRSYNSPLHFGNGTRLTVT.

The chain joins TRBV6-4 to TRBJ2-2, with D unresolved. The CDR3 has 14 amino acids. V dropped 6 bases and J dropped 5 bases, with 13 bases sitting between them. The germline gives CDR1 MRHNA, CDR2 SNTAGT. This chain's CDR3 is CASRGSPQTGELFF. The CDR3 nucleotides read TGTGCCAGCAGGGGGTCGCCCCAGACCGGGGAGCTGTTTTTT.

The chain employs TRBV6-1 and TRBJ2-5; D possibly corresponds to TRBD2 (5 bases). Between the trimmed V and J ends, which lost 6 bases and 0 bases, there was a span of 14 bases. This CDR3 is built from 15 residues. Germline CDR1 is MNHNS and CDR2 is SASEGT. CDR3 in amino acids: CASRPIVAYQETQYF. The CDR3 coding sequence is TGTGCCAGCAGGCCGATCGTAGCGTACCAAGAGACCCAGTACTTC.

CDR3 loop: CASSPTVWSPLHF. The CDR3 DNA is TGTGCCAGCAGCCCGACGGTGTGGTCACCCCTCCACTTT. The chain carries TRBV7-2 and TRBJ1-6, with D hard to call. Per germline, CDR1 SGHTA and CDR2 FQGNSA. Trimming cost V 5 bases and J 10 bases, with 12 bases left between them. This CDR3 spans 13 amino acids. The variable domain in full, completed from reference TRBV7-2 and TRBJ1-6, reads GAGVSQSPSNKVTEKGKDVELRCDPISGHTALYWYRQSLGQGLEFLIYFQGNSAPDKSGLPSDRFSAERTGGSVSTLTIQRTQQEDSAVYLCASSPTVWSPLHFGNGTRLTVT.

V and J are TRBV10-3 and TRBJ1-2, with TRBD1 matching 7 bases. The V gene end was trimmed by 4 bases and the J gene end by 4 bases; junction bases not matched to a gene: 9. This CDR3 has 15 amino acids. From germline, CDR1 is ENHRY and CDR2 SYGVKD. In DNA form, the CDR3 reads TGTGCCATCAGTGCCTACCAGGGGGAGGGCTATGGCTACACCTTC. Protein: CAISAYQGEGYGYTF.

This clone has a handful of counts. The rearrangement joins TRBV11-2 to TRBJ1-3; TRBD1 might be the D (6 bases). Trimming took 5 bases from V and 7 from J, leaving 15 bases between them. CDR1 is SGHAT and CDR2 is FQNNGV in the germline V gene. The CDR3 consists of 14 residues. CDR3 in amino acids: CASSPWGARNTIYF. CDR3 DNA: TGTGCCAGCAGCCCCTGGGGGGCGCGGAACACCATATATTTT.

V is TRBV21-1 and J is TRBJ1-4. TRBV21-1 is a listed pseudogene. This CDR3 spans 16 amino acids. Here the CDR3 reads CASSPQREGTNEKLFF. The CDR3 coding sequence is TGTGCCAGCAGCCCCCAAAGGGAGGGGACTAATGAAAAACTGTTTTTT.

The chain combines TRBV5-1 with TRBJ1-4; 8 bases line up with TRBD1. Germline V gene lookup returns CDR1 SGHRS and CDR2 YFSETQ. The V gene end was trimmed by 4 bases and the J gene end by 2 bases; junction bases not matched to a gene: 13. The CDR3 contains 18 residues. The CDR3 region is CASSKGDRMYSTNEKLFF. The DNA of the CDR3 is TGCGCCAGCAGCAAGGGGGACAGGATGTATAGCACTAATGAAAAACTGTTTTTT. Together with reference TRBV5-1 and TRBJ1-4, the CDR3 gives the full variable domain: KAGVTQTPRYLIKTRGQQVTLSCSPISGHRSVSWYQQTPGQGLQFLFEYFSETQRNKGNFPGRFSGRQFSNSRSEMNVSTLELGDSALYLCASSKGDRMYSTNEKLFFGSGTQLSVL.

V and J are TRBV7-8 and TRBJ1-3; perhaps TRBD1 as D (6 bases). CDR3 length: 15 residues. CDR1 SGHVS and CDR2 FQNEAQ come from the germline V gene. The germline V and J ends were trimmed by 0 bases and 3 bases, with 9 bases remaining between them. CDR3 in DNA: TGTGCCAGCAGCTTAGCGTCAGGGGATGGAAACACCATATATTTT. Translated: CASSLASGDGNTIYF.

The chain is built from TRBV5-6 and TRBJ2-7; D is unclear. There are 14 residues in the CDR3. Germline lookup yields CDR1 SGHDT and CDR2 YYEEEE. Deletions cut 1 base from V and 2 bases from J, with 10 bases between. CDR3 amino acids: CASSLLDLPYEQYF. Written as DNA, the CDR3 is TGTGCCAGCAGCTTGTTAGACCTCCCCTACGAGCAGTACTTC. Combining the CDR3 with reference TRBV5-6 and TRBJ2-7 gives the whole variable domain DAGVTQSPTHLIKTRGQQVTLRCSPKSGHDTVSWYQQALGQGPQFIFQYYEEEERQRGNFPDRFSGHQFPNYSSELNVNALLLGDSALYLCASSLLDLPYEQYFGPGTRLTVT.

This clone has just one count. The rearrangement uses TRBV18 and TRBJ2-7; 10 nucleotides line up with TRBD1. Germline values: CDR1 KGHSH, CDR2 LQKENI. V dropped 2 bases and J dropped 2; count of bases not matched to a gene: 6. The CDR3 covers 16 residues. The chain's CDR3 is CASSPTPGTGAYEQYF. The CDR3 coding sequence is TGTGCCAGCTCACCAACCCCCGGGACAGGGGCCTACGAGCAGTACTTC.